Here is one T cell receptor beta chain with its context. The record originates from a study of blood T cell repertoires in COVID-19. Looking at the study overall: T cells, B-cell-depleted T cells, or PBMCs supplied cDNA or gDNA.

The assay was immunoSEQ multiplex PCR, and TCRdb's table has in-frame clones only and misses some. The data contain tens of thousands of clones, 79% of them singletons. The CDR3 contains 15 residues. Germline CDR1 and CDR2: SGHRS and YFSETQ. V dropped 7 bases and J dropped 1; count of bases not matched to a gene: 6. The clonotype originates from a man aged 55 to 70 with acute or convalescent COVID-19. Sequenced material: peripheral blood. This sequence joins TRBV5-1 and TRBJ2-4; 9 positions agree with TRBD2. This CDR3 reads CASAGGGRAKNIQYF. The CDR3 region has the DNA TGCGCCAGCGCGGGAGGGGGCAGGGCCAAAAACATTCAGTACTTC.